This TCR beta chain was sequenced in a study of STAT5B mutations in CD4+ large granular lymphocyte leukemia. Findings of the study overall: 8/27 top patient clones versus 2/35 control clones were TRBV06-family.

Remarks on this clone: The antigen is unknown.

Profiling relied on immunoSEQ multiplex PCR, and the TCRdb table lists in-frame clones only, not all of them. The profile covers almost 30,000 clones, with more than 65% appearing a single time and approximately 6.2% taken by the ten largest. The V segment lost 4 bases and the J segment 7 bases; nucleotides outside the gene matches: 6. The germline V gene encodes CDR1 MGHRA and CDR2 YSYEKL. The CDR3 has 15 amino acids. This sequence joins TRBV4-1 and TRBJ1-4; TRBD1 aligns across 10 bases. The sequencing sample was made of CD4+ T cells from blood buffy coats. The TCR sequence derives from a human donor in good health. CDR3 loop: CASSPRTGGIEKLFF. In DNA, the CDR3 is TGCGCCAGCAGCCCTCGGACAGGGGGGATTGAAAAACTGTTTTTT.